The clone carrying this T cell receptor (beta chain) has at least ten counts. This sample stems from a study of T-cell memory formation after mild COVID-19. Losses at the gene ends were 3 bases for V and 0 bases for J; bases not matched to a gene: 2. The CDR3 loop spans 15 amino acids. Germline V CDR1 and CDR2: MGHRA, YSYEKL. MiXCR, applied by TCRdb to the 5' RACE reads, yields one record per CDR3 protein. The sample lists 450,000 to 650,000 distinct CDR3 sequences, roughly 22% occurring once. Source material: PBMCs or a T cell subset sorted from them (not recorded which). This receptor was obtained from an adult woman who had mild COVID-19 (a few samples of this study predate the infection). Cell type and time point are not known. V is TRBV4-1 and J is TRBJ2-1, with TRBD1 matching over 7 bases. As DNA, the CDR3 is TGCGCCAGCAGCCAGGGGGACAGCTCCTACAATGAGCAGTTCTTC. Protein sequence: CASSQGDSSYNEQFF.